This TCR beta chain comes out of a study of identical twins. This clonotype was observed many times. V lost 0 bases to trimming and J lost 13 bases; unmatched junction nucleotides: 9. Germline assignment: CDR1 DFQATT and CDR2 SNEGSKA (reference sequence). The CDR3 length is 12 residues. MiXCR, applied by TCRdb to the 5' RACE reads, yields one record per CDR3 protein. The sample has fewer than 350,000 distinct CDR3 sequences; approximately 8% are singletons. Another study also made use of these data, one on yellow fever vaccine responses in identical twins.

This TCR came from a woman younger than 35 in good health. Sequencing was carried out using memory (CD45RO+) T cells sorted from blood. The chain couples TRBV20-1 to TRBJ2-7, with 7 bases lining up with TRBD2. The CDR3 coding sequence is TGCAGTGCTAGAGATAGTTCGGCGGGAGTCTACTTC. Translating gives CSARDSSAGVYF.